This TCR beta chain was documented in a study of tumor-infiltrating lymphocytes in primary liver carcinoma. Germline DNA was also extracted, with blood RNA taken from unsorted whole blood. The researchers drew about 4 milliliters of peripheral blood before surgery. TCR beta cDNA was reverse-transcribed from about 500 ng of total RNA. The reaction used a constant-region primer and ProtoScript II reverse transcriptase. The TCR beta library was amplified through three nested multiplex PCR rounds in a modified ARM-PCR procedure. Researchers ran the first two PCR rounds for roughly 11 cycles each with TRBV1-TRBV30 forward primers and a C-beta reverse primer. TCRdb called the multiplex PCR reads again in MiXCR, with one record for every CDR3 protein. The sample lists about 320,000 distinct CDR3 sequences, about 62% occurring once. The study's findings and limits: Comparison of CD4+ and CD8+ repertoires was precluded by bulk unsorted samples. Between tumor regions, pairs overlapped more than tumor-adjacent and tumor-blood pairs did.

The germline V gene has CDR1 ENHRY and CDR2 SYGVKD. The ends lost 8 bases at V and 6 bases at J; junction bases unmatched: 6. The CDR3 has 13 residues. Concerning this clonotype: Its antigen remains unknown.

What was sequenced was peripheral blood. The source is a man aged 40-49 years with primary liver carcinoma and hepatitis B virus infection. The chain uses TRBV10-3 and TRBJ2-1, with 8 bases that match TRBD2. The CDR3 loop is CAIQERESNEQFF. CDR3 DNA sequence: TGTGCCATCCAGGAGCGGGAGTCCAATGAGCAGTTCTTC.